The 25 T cell receptor beta chains below all came from one sample that was sequenced in a study of shared clonotypes between healthy human individuals. TCRdb's copy holds only in-frame clones and misses some; the assay was immunoSEQ multiplex PCR. The sample holds 2 million to 2.5 million clones, around 95% seen once. The specimen sequenced was naive CD4+ T cells sorted from blood. Subset: CD45RA+ positively selected. The receptor source for this set is a man aged 18 to 29 in good health.

The rearrangement uses TRBV30 and TRBJ2-6; D may be TRBD1 or TRBD2 (5 bases each). Germline V gives CDR1 GTSNPN, CDR2 SVGIG (reference sequence). CDR3 length: 20 residues. The V end was cut by 0 bases, the J end by 0 bases, with 21 bases between. DNA of the CDR3: TGTGCCTGGAGTGTCATAAGGCAGACAGTCACTAGCTCTGGGGCCAACGTCCTGACTTTC. Protein product: CAWSVIRQTVTSSGANVLTF.

This chain links TRBV25-1 with TRBJ2-7; tentatively, D is TRBD1 or TRBD2 (5 bases each). The CDR3 contains 16 residues. Germline V gives CDR1 MGHDK, CDR2 SYGVNS. V lost 6 bases and J 0 bases, leaving 18 bases between the germline ends. CDR3 amino acids: CASSDPRDGHSYEQYF. CDR3 coding DNA: TGTGCCAGCAGCGACCCTCGGGACGGACACTCCTACGAGCAGTACTTC.

V gene TRBV15 combines with J gene TRBJ1-6; D unresolved. This CDR3 spans 12 amino acids. V lost 0 bases and J lost 9, with 3 bases in between. Germline values: CDR1 LNHNV, CDR2 YYDKDF (reference sequence). The CDR3 loop reads CATSRDSSPLHF. The CDR3, as DNA: TGTGCCACCAGCAGAGACAGTTCACCCCTCCACTTT.

The gene calls are TRBV7-2 and TRBJ2-7; D might be TRBD2 (6 bases). Germline V gene sequence: CDR1 SGHTA, CDR2 FQGNSA. V lost 5 bases and J 5 bases, leaving 16 bases between the germline ends. This CDR3 contains 14 residues. The DNA for the CDR3 is TGTGCCAGCAGCCGTGGGGGGAATTACCACGAGCAGTACTTC. Translated: CASSRGGNYHEQYF.

This chain links TRBV5-4 with TRBJ2-1; TRBD1 is a possible D gene (5 bases). V shed 0 bases and J shed 8 bases, with 12 bases lying between them. This CDR3 is 14 amino acids long. Germline CDR1 and CDR2: SGHNT and YYREEE (reference sequence). This CDR3 is CASSLGLSRDEQFF. The CDR3, as DNA: TGTGCCAGCAGCTTGGGACTGAGCAGGGATGAGCAGTTCTTC.

The chain's CDR3 is CAWLPARTEAFF. The CDR3 nucleotides read TGTGCCTGGCTCCCCGCCCGGACTGAAGCTTTCTTT. This rearrangement joins TRBV30 to TRBJ1-1; no definite D call. This CDR3 has 12 amino acids. The germline V gene has CDR1 GTSNPN and CDR2 SVGIG (reference sequence). V lost 5 bases and J lost 5, with 12 bases in between.

The chain is built from TRBV14 and TRBJ2-2; D is undetermined. Germline V gene sequence: CDR1 SGHDN, CDR2 FVKESK. CDR3 length equals 16 residues. Trimming stripped 1 base from V and 1 base from J, with 10 bases between. The CDR3 loop is CASSQVRSLNTGELFF. The CDR3 DNA reads TGTGCCAGCAGCCAAGTACGCTCCCTGAACACCGGGGAGCTGTTTTTT.

The chain combines TRBV28 with TRBJ2-7, with 12 bases fitting TRBD2. CDR1 is MDHEN and CDR2 is SYDVKM in the germline V gene. The CDR3 is made up of 16 amino acids. The V gene end was trimmed by 0 bases and the J gene end by 7 bases; junction bases not matched to a gene: 7. The chain's CDR3 is CASSLWRLAGGEEQYF. DNA of the CDR3: TGTGCCAGCAGTTTATGGCGTCTAGCGGGGGGGGAAGAGCAGTACTTC.

This chain connects TRBV7-8 to TRBJ1-2, with 9 bases identical to TRBD1. The CDR3 consists of 20 residues. Germline CDR1 is SGHVS and CDR2 is FQNEAQ. J gave up 2 bases and V 5 bases, and 21 bases lay outside the gene matches. CDR3 loop: CASSPSLGGTGSTINYGYTF. The CDR3 DNA is TGTGCCAGCAGCCCCTCCTTGGGTGGGACAGGGAGTACGATAAACTATGGCTACACCTTC.

The V and J genes are TRBV19 and TRBJ2-1; TRBD2 aligns across 8 bases. The CDR3 runs 15 residues. The germline V gene has CDR1 LNHDA and CDR2 SQIVND (reference sequence). Germline trimming cut 7 bases from V and 7 bases from J; bases unmatched to any gene: 12. The CDR3 here is CASTPEGLGSNEQFF. The CDR3 coding sequence is TGTGCCAGTACCCCGGAGGGACTAGGTTCAAATGAGCAGTTCTTC.

The chain recombines TRBV10-3 with TRBJ1-1, with D maybe TRBD1 (5 bases). Germline lookup yields CDR1 ENHRY and CDR2 SYGVKD. The CDR3 is 13 amino acids. Trimming took off 4 bases at V and 1 base at J, with 7 bases between the two ends. In nucleotides, the CDR3 is TGTGCCATCAGTGGGGGCGCGAACACTGAAGCTTTCTTT. Its protein is CAISGGANTEAFF.

This chain's CDR3 is CASRKDSPSTDTQYF. CDR3 nucleotide sequence: TGTGCCAGCAGGAAGGACAGTCCCAGCACAGATACGCAGTATTTT. V usage is TRBV2 and J usage is TRBJ2-3, with D tentatively TRBD1 (6 bases). This CDR3 is 15 amino acids long. Germline values: CDR1 SNHLY, CDR2 FYNNEI. V gave up 6 bases and J gave up 0 bases, with 13 bases separating them.

V gene TRBV4-1 combines with J gene TRBJ1-3; no clear D. This CDR3 has 16 residues. CDR1 and CDR2 from the germline V gene are MGHRA and YSYEKL. Trimming removed 3 bases from V and 1 base from J, with 13 bases in between. CDR3: CASSHEHRGSGNTIYF. CDR3 bases: TGCGCCAGCAGCCACGAACACCGAGGATCTGGAAACACCATATATTTT.

The chain uses TRBV2 and TRBJ2-3, with D perhaps given as TRBD1 or TRBD2 (6 bases each). V was cut by 7 bases and J by 5 bases, with 16 bases left in between. This CDR3 is 14 amino acids long. CDR1 SNHLY and CDR2 FYNNEI come from the germline V gene. The CDR3 here is CASNEGGRGDTQYF. CDR3 in DNA: TGTGCCAGCAATGAGGGGGGTCGGGGAGATACGCAGTATTTT.

The chain carries TRBV6-6 and TRBJ1-2, with 8 bases that match TRBD1. Looked up from germline, CDR1 is MNHNY and CDR2 is SVGAGI (reference sequence). The CDR3 runs to 15 residues. The V and J ends lost 5 bases and 4 bases, in that order; junction bases with no gene match: 9. This CDR3 reads CASSLGTGGTYGYTF. CDR3 sequence (DNA): TGTGCCAGCAGTCTTGGGACAGGCGGCACCTATGGCTACACCTTC.

The rearrangement joins TRBV5-1 to TRBJ1-6; 7 positions match TRBD1. The CDR3 runs 14 residues. Germline V gene data show CDR1 as SGHRS and CDR2 as YFSETQ. V shed 4 bases and J 6 bases; nucleotides not matched to a gene: 4. The CDR3 here is CASSRWDSNSPLHF. The CDR3 DNA is TGCGCCAGCAGCAGGTGGGACAGTAATTCACCCCTCCACTTT.

Comment on this clone: Additional DNA sequences in this sample encode the identical CDR3. The chain couples TRBV5-1 to TRBJ2-1, with 8 positions matching TRBD1. The V gene's germline CDR1 is SGHRS and CDR2 YFSETQ. This CDR3 spans 15 amino acids. Trimming cost V 0 bases and J 6 bases; bases outside gene matches: 5. The CDR3 region is CASSLGQGAFNEQFF. The CDR3 DNA follows: TGCGCCAGCAGCTTGGGTCAGGGGGCATTCAATGAGCAGTTCTTC.

The chain combines TRBV5-1 with TRBJ2-3, with D unclear. Germline lookup yields CDR1 SGHRS and CDR2 YFSETQ. The CDR3 sequence is 15 residues long. Between the trimmed V and J ends, which lost 2 bases and 2 bases, there was a span of 12 bases. The CDR3 coding sequence is TGCGCCAGCAGCTTCGGAAGAGCGACCACAGATACGCAGTATTTT. Protein product: CASSFGRATTDTQYF.

The chain carries TRBV2 and TRBJ1-4; D is ambiguous. Germline assignment: CDR1 SNHLY and CDR2 FYNNEI. The CDR3 runs 15 residues. Trimming removed 8 bases at V and 3 bases at J, with 16 bases between. The CDR3 loop is CASYAEGRANEKLFF. DNA for the CDR3: TGTGCCAGCTACGCGGAAGGGCGGGCTAATGAAAAACTGTTTTTT.

This clone was seen a handful of times. The rearrangement joins TRBV19 to TRBJ1-5; D is unclear. V lost 3 bases to trimming and J lost 3 bases, with 9 bases between them. The CDR3 consists of 14 residues. Germline loops: CDR1 LNHDA, CDR2 SQIVND (reference sequence). The CDR3 region has the DNA TGTGCCAGTAGTATCGGGAAACCCAATCAGCCCCAGCATTTT. Translation: CASSIGKPNQPQHF.

The chain carries TRBV30 and TRBJ1-5; D might be TRBD1 (6 bases). Germline values: CDR1 GTSNPN, CDR2 SVGIG (reference sequence). This CDR3 is 13 amino acids long. Trimming left V 8 bases short and J 4 bases short, with 15 bases between. The CDR3 sequence: CAGGQGSNQPQHF. In DNA, the CDR3 is TGTGCCGGGGGGCAGGGATCTAATCAGCCCCAGCATTTT. The full variable domain, with the rest looked up from reference TRBV30 and TRBJ1-5, is SQTIHQWPATLVQPVGSPLSLECTVEGTSNPNLYWYRQAAGRGLQLLFYSVGIGQISSEVPQNLSASRPQDRQFILSSKKLLLSDSGFYLCAGGQGSNQPQHFGDGTRLSIL.

The chain joins TRBV27 to TRBJ2-1, with TRBD2 identical over 8 bases. Per the germline V gene, CDR1 is MNHEY and CDR2 is SMNVEV (reference sequence). V dropped 6 bases and J dropped 6; count of bases not matched to a gene: 4. The CDR3 is 13 residues long. CDR3 amino acids: CASRIAGINEQFF. DNA of the CDR3: TGTGCCAGCAGGATAGCGGGAATCAATGAGCAGTTCTTC.

The chain combines TRBV14 with TRBJ1-2; D is undetermined. The germline V and J ends were trimmed by 4 bases and 4 bases, with 10 bases remaining between them. This CDR3 is built from 13 residues. Germline V gene sequence: CDR1 SGHDN, CDR2 FVKESK. This chain's CDR3 is CASSRSDLYGYTF. For the CDR3, the DNA is TGTGCCAGCAGCCGATCGGACCTCTATGGCTACACCTTC.

This clone was observed once. The chain carries TRBV29-1 and TRBJ2-1; TRBD1 is a possible D gene (5 bases). Germline V gene sequence: CDR1 SQVTM, CDR2 ANQGSEA. The CDR3 sequence is 13 residues long. Trimming cost V 2 bases and J 7 bases, with 12 bases left between them. CDR3 amino acids: CSVELSKGNEQFF. DNA for the CDR3: TGCAGCGTTGAATTAAGTAAGGGGAATGAGCAGTTCTTC.

About this clone itself: The same CDR3 can be traced to other DNA sequences in this sample. V and J are TRBV5-6 and TRBJ1-1; no definite D call. Looked up from germline, CDR1 is SGHDT and CDR2 is YYEEEE. The CDR3 has 13 residues. V lost 0 bases to trimming and J lost 1 base, with 4 bases between them. The DNA of the CDR3 is TGTGCCAGCAGCTTGGGGACGAACACTGAAGCTTTCTTT. Protein sequence: CASSLGTNTEAFF.